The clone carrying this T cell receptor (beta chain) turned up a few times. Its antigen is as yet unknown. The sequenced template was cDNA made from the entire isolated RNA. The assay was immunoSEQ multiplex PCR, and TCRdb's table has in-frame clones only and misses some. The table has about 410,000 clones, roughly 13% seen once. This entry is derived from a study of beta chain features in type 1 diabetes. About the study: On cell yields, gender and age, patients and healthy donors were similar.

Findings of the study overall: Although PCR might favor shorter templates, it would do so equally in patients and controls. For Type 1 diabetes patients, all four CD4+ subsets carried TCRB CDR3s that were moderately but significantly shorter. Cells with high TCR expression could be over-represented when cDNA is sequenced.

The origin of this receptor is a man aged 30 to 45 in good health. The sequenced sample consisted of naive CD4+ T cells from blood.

The DNA of the CDR3 is TGTGCCAGCAGTCTCCCCAGCACAGATACGCAGTATTTT. This encodes CASSLPSTDTQYF. The rearrangement uses TRBV28 and TRBJ2-3; D unclear. The germline V gene encodes CDR1 MDHEN and CDR2 SYDVKM. The length of the CDR3 is 13 residues. V was cut by 5 bases and J by 0 bases, with 6 bases left in between.